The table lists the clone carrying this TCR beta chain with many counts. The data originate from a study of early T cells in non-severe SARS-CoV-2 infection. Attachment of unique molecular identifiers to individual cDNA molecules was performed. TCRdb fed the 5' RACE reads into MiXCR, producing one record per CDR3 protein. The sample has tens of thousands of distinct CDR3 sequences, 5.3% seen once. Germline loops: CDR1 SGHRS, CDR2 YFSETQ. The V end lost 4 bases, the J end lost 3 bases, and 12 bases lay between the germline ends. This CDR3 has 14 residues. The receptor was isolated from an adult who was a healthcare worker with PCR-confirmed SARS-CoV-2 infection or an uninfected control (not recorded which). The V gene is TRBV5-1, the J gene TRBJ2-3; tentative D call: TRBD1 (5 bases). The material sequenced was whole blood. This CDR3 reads CASSPDSGTDTQYF. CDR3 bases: TGCGCCAGCAGCCCCGATTCAGGGACAGATACGCAGTATTTT. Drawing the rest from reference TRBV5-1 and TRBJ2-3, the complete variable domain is KAGVTQTPRYLIKTRGQQVTLSCSPISGHRSVSWYQQTPGQGLQFLFEYFSETQRNKGNFPGRFSGRQFSNSRSEMNVSTLELGDSALYLCASSPDSGTDTQYFGPGTRLTVL.